The rows below give T cell receptor beta chains drawn from one sample of a study of T cells in Graves' hyperthyroidism and ophthalmopathy. In TCRdb, the multiplex PCR reads were re-called with MiXCR into one record per CDR3 protein. The table has around 500,000 distinct CDR3 sequences, less than 15% seen once. The sample taken for sequencing was blood. These receptors all stem from a woman aged 35 to 49 with Graves' hyperthyroidism. Both conserved end residues are part of each CDR3. Size is stated for part of the rows, as once, few or many counts, or as a class when the clone is expanded.

j_call v_call clone_size cdr3_aa
TRBJ2-4 TRBV12-3/TRBV12-4 many CASSPTGNLAKNIQYF
TRBJ2-6 TRBV2 many CASSEYFRTGSAGANVLTF
TRBJ1-1 TRBV5-1 many CASYSGGSSTEAFF
TRBJ1-1 TRBV25-1 - CASNAGNTEAFF
TRBJ2-1 TRBV24-1 many CATSDALTSGRALNEQFF
TRBJ1-2 TRBV5-1 many CASSFWTDDGYTF
TRBJ2-2 TRBV6-1 - CASSPSGALNTGELFF
TRBJ1-1 TRBV28 many CASSLRDREAFF
TRBJ2-2 TRBV5-4 - CASSSAGLAGDGELFF
TRBJ1-1 TRBV12-3/TRBV12-4 few CASSGNRRPYPTEAFF
TRBJ2-4 TRBV27 few CASSPSFAGGVAKNIQYF
TRBJ1-5 TRBV19 few CASTKGNQPQHF
TRBJ1-2 TRBV20-1 few CSARTGKVSDYGYTF
TRBJ1-1 TRBV20-1 - CSARDGSSNTEAFF
TRBJ1-3 TRBV6-2/TRBV6-3 - CAILQGPGNTIYF
TRBJ2-7 TRBV3-1 - CASSQGGGGRSSYEQYF
TRBJ1-4 TRBV19 once CASSQQGANEKLFF
TRBJ2-2 TRBV15 once CATSRLAGELFF
TRBJ2-3 TRBV9 - CASSPYSGSEPDTQYF
TRBJ2-1 TRBV29-1 - CSVEGVAGYYYNEQFF
TRBJ2-1 TRBV7-7 many CASSLEVGLYNEQFF
TRBJ2-7 TRBV27 many CASSLSLRYEQYF
TRBJ1-2 TRBV28 few CASSSKGRVPYTF
TRBJ2-7 TRBV28 many CASSVSTSREQYF
TRBJ2-1 TRBV5-4 - CASSLPTPEDEQFF
TRBJ1-1 TRBV29-1 - CSVHRGRNTEAFF
TRBJ2-1 TRBV27 many CASSFTWFGGPSSYNEQFF
TRBJ2-7 TRBV4-1 many CASSQPGGAEDEQYF
TRBJ2-7 TRBV7-8 many CASSSQWTGPIGQYF
TRBJ1-2 TRBV28 few CASSLSGIYGYTF
TRBJ1-5 TRBV24-1 few CATSDSRQAQGSNQPQHF
TRBJ2-3 TRBV5-1 many CASSFGGTTGTDTQYF
TRBJ2-5 TRBV20-1 many CSAREAGAGGTQYF
TRBJ2-3 TRBV7-3 many CASSQTSGSTDTQYF
TRBJ2-5 TRBV7-9 few CASSPREGETQYF
TRBJ2-7 TRBV6-1 many CASSAEDRVYEQYF
TRBJ2-5 TRBV2 many CAGGQETQYF
TRBJ2-5 TRBV20-1 many CSAIWSLAGSRETQYF
TRBJ2-5 TRBV20-1 few CSAAGQVPQETQYF
TRBJ2-7 TRBV20-1 many CSARRSRGGYEQYF
TRBJ2-7 TRBV7-3 few CASSSGPTAYEQYF
TRBJ2-7 TRBV11-2 many CASSRGTSVSYEQYF
TRBJ2-2 TRBV3-1 many CASSHYSPTGELFF
TRBJ1-4 TRBV6-1 many CASSGTYNEKLFF
TRBJ1-6 TRBV2 - CASSKDRGSLHSPLHF
TRBJ2-7 TRBV20-1 - CSARRFGSTVRTEQYF
TRBJ2-7 TRBV19 many CASSIALAGPYEQYF
TRBJ2-1 TRBV18 many CASSPGQETVDEQFF
TRBJ2-1 TRBV6-5 few CASSYGLAVYNEQFF
TRBJ1-1 TRBV28 many CASSSRARTEAFF